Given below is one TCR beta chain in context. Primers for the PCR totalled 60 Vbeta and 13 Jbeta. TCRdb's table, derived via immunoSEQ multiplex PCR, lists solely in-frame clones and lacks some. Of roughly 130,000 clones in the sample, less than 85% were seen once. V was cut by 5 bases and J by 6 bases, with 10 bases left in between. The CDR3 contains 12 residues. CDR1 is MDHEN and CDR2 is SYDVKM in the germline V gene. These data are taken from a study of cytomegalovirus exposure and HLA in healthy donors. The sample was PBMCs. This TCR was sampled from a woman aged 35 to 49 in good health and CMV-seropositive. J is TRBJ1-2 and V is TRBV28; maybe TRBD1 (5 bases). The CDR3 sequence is CASSPGGDGYTF. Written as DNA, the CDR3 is TGTGCCAGCAGTCCGGGGGGAGATGGCTACACCTTC.